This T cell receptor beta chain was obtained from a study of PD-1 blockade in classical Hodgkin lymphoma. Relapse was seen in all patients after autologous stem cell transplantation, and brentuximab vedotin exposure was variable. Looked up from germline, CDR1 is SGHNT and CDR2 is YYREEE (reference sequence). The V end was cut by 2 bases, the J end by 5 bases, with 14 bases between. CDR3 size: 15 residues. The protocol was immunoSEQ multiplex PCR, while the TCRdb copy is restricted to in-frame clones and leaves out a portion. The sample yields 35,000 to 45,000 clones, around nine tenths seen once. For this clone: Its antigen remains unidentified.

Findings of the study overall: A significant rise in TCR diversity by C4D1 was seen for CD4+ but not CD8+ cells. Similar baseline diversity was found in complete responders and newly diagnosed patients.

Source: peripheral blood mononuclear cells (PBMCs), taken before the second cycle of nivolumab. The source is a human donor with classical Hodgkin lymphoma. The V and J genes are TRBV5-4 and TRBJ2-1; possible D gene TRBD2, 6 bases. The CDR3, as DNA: TGTGCCAGCAGCTTTTCGGCGGGAACGAACAATGAGCAGTTCTTC. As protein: CASSFSAGTNNEQFF.